Given below is one TCR beta chain in context. Sample-barcoded 5' priming and a J-beta primer mix drove a second PCR of roughly 6 to 12 cycles. A single record per CDR3 protein comes from TCRdb applying MiXCR to the 5' RACE reads. The table lists around 1,900,000 distinct CDR3 sequences, about 39% of them singletons. The study drew donors from healthy Caucasian individuals in Russia aged about 6 to 100. The sample belongs to a study of blood T cells in healthy people across ages. About the study: Through template switching, about one barcoded beta molecule was captured per two T cells, as measured in model experiments.

The CDR3 consists of 16 residues. Looked up from germline, CDR1 is SGHRS and CDR2 is YFSETQ. V shed 3 bases and J 0 bases; nucleotides not matched to a gene: 6. The chain uses TRBV5-1 and TRBJ2-3; TRBD2 matches 8 bases. Sequenced input: blood. The TCR comes from a human donor in good health. The CDR3 region is CASSSRLAMSTDTQYF. The DNA of the CDR3 is TGCGCCAGCAGCTCCCGACTAGCGATGAGCACAGATACGCAGTATTTT.